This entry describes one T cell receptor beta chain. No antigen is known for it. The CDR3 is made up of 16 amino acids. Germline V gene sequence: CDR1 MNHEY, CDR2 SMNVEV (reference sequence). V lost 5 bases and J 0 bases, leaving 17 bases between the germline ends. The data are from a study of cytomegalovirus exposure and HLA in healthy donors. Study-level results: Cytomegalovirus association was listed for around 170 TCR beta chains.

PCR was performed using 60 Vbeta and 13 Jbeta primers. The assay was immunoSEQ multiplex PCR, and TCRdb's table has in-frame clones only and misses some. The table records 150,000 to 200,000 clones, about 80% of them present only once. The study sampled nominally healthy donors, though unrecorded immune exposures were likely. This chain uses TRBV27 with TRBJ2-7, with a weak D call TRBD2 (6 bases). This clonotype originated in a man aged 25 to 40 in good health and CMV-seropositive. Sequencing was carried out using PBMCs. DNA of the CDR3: TGTGCCAGCAGTAAATATAGCGGAGCCAGCTCCTACGAGCAGTACTTC. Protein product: CASSKYSGASSYEQYF.